This T cell receptor beta chain came from a study of T-cell reconstitution after alpha-beta-depleted transplantation in children. TCRbeta library construction was performed incorporating unique molecular identifiers. TCRdb reanalysed the PCR reads using MiXCR and keeps one entry per CDR3 protein. The sample lists a few hundred thousand distinct CDR3 sequences, roughly 44% occurring once. Trimming cost V 7 bases and J 1 base, with 17 bases left between them. This CDR3 comprises 15 residues. Germline V CDR1 and CDR2: SGDLS, YYNGEE. Comment on this clonotype: Its cognate antigen is unknown.

Study-wide findings and caveats: Hyperexpanded clones declined; after one year, newly produced T cells mostly supplied diversity. Recipient T cells and thymic progenitors that survived gave rise to the high TCRbeta diversity observed at day 60 in some patients. Two months or so post-transplant, alpha-beta T cells reportedly derived from several hundred expanded graft clones.

The sample was PBMCs, taken before TCRalphabeta/CD19-depleted stem cell transplant. The sequence came from a girl aged 2 to 10 with aplastic anemia, due to receive a stem cell transplant. This chain connects TRBV9 to TRBJ2-5; perhaps TRBD2 as D (7 bases). CDR3 region: CASQILRGGQETQYF. The DNA of the CDR3 is TGTGCCAGCCAGATTTTGAGGGGGGGCCAAGAGACCCAGTACTTC.